The clone carrying this TCR beta chain has only a few counts. These data come from a study of CD8+CD57+ T cells in acquired aplastic anemia. Profiles of TCR beta VDJ and CDR3 were generated from a genomic DNA template. TCRdb itself ran the reads through MiXCR, one entry per CDR3 protein. The sample has 450,000 to 600,000 distinct CDR3 sequences, 25% to 40% seen once. It was patients with CD8+CD57+ cell expansion by flow cytometry who were chosen for sequencing. Losses at the gene ends were 5 bases for V and 6 bases for J; bases not matched to a gene: 16. The germline gives CDR1 MGHRA, CDR2 YSYEKL. This CDR3 has 16 amino acids.

The sample consisted of sorted CD4+, CD8+, or CD8+CD57+ T cells (not recorded which) from PBMCs. The receptor's source is a human donor with aplastic anemia. The chain links TRBV4-1 to TRBJ2-7; 7 nucleotides align to TRBD2. CDR3: CASSYEGGPPPGEQYF. CDR3 nucleotides: TGCGCCAGCAGCTATGAGGGAGGGCCCCCCCCCGGCGAGCAGTACTTC.